The 32 T cell receptor beta chains given below trace back to one sample, sequenced in a study of neurological immune-mediated disorders. Time point here: longitudinal time-point 2. TCRdb re-called the 5' RACE reads through MiXCR, storing one row per CDR3 protein. This table has some 45,000 distinct CDR3 sequences, about an eighth appearing once. The sequencing input was PBMCs. The receptor set was obtained from a male donor with HTLV-1-associated myelopathy (HAM/TSP).

This clonotype was picked up many times. The CDR3 here is CASSLDRGSYGYTF. DNA of the CDR3: TGTGCCAGCAGCTTAGACAGGGGCAGCTATGGCTACACCTTC. The rearrangement joins TRBV7-2 to TRBJ1-2, with 7 bases aligning to TRBD1. The V and J ends lost 1 base and 4 bases, in that order; junction bases with no gene match: 3. CDR1 SGHTA and CDR2 FQGNSA come from the germline V gene. The CDR3 length is 14 residues.

This chain uses TRBV20-1 with TRBJ2-7, with 8 bases lining up with TRBD2. J gave up 9 bases and V 7 bases, and 5 bases lay outside the gene matches. Germline V gene data show CDR1 as DFQATT and CDR2 as SNEGSKA (reference sequence). This CDR3 is built from 10 residues. CDR3 sequence: CSVRGGLQYF. The DNA of the CDR3 is TGCAGTGTCCGCGGGGGGTTGCAGTACTTC.

This clonotype was recorded at least ten times. The chain combines TRBV6-5 with TRBJ1-5; a possible D gene is TRBD1 (6 bases). V gave up 5 bases and J gave up 7 bases, with 18 bases separating them. Germline CDR1 reads MNHEY; CDR2 reads SVGAGI. The CDR3 length is 15 residues. The CDR3 loop reads CASSTLGGRSQPQHF. The CDR3 region has the DNA TGTGCCAGCAGTACACTAGGGGGACGGAGCCAGCCCCAGCATTTT.

This clonotype was seen at least ten times. This chain links TRBV29-1 with TRBJ2-1; 13 bases match TRBD2. Germline loops: CDR1 SQVTM, CDR2 ANQGSEA. The CDR3 covers 16 residues. Trimming took 1 base from V and 0 from J; bases not matched to a gene: 0. The DNA of the CDR3 is TGCAGCGTTGAAGGGACTAGCGGGGGCTCCTACAATGAGCAGTTCTTC. It is translated as CSVEGTSGGSYNEQFF.

This clonotype came up many times. The rearrangement uses TRBV5-1 and TRBJ2-1, with 10 bases that match TRBD1. Looked up from germline, CDR1 is SGHRS and CDR2 is YFSETQ. V gave up 4 bases and J gave up 4 bases; unmatched junction bases: 8. The CDR3 runs to 16 residues. DNA for the CDR3: TGCGCCAGCAGCGTCTCCGGGACAGGGGCGTACAATGAGCAGTTCTTC. Protein: CASSVSGTGAYNEQFF.

The chain couples TRBV7-7 to TRBJ2-6, with 8 bases that match TRBD2. CDR1 SSHAT and CDR2 FNYEAQ come from the germline V gene (reference sequence). This CDR3 region has 17 residues. The CDR3 DNA sequence: TGTGCTATCAGCTTAGCGGGACACACTTCTGGGGCCAACGTCCTGACTTTC. It encodes CAISLAGHTSGANVLTF.

V is TRBV6-2 or TRBV6-3 and J is TRBJ1-1; D gene unclear. Trimming removed 6 bases from V and 1 base from J, with 15 bases in between. Germline values: CDR1 MNHEY, CDR2 SVGEGT. The CDR3 totals 15 residues. CDR3 bases: TGTGCCAGCAGACACCCCCGGACGGAGAACACTGAAGCTTTCTTT. Its translation: CASRHPRTENTEAFF.

In its sample, this clonotype was seen many times. This rearrangement joins TRBV6-5 to TRBJ1-2; D gene ambiguous. CDR1 MNHEY and CDR2 SVGAGI come from the germline V gene. Between the trimmed V and J ends, which lost 2 bases and 0 bases, there was a span of 13 bases. The CDR3 extends over 16 amino acids. CDR3 in amino acids: CASSYLPYRTNYGYTF. CDR3 DNA sequence: TGTGCCAGCAGTTACCTCCCCTATAGGACTAACTATGGCTACACCTTC.

This clonotype came up many times. V and J are TRBV20-1 and TRBJ2-1; tentatively, D is TRBD2 (6 bases). CDR3 length: 16 residues. Looked up from germline, CDR1 is DFQATT and CDR2 is SNEGSKA (reference sequence). Deletions cut 5 bases from V and 0 bases from J, with 17 bases between. In nucleotides, the CDR3 is TGCAGTGCTGGGGGAACGGGACTCAGCTCCTACAATGAGCAGTTCTTC. Encoded protein: CSAGGTGLSSYNEQFF.

The chain links TRBV7-2 to TRBJ2-2; D is uncertain. This CDR3 is 14 amino acids long. Deletions cut 1 base from V and 5 bases from J, with 8 bases between. The germline V gene has CDR1 SGHTA and CDR2 FQGNSA. CDR3: CASSLGSRTGELFF. Here the CDR3 DNA reads TGTGCCAGCAGCTTAGGGTCGAGGACCGGGGAGCTGTTTTTT. The full variable domain, with the rest looked up from reference TRBV7-2 and TRBJ2-2, is GAGVSQSPSNKVTEKGKDVELRCDPISGHTALYWYRQSLGQGLEFLIYFQGNSAPDKSGLPSDRFSAERTGGSVSTLTIQRTQQEDSAVYLCASSLGSRTGELFFGEGSRLTVL.

This clonotype was seen repeatedly, ten times or more. The V and J genes are TRBV7-6 and TRBJ2-5, with 7 nucleotides matching TRBD1. There are 14 residues in the CDR3. Germline V gene sequence: CDR1 SGHVS, CDR2 FNYEAQ. J was trimmed by 4 bases and V by 1 base; bases with no gene match: 3. The CDR3 protein is CASSLVTGAETQYF. CDR3 in DNA: TGTGCCAGCAGCTTAGTCACAGGGGCAGAGACCCAGTACTTC.

The chain recombines TRBV7-6 with TRBJ1-1; D possibly corresponds to TRBD1 (6 bases). CDR1 and CDR2 from the germline V gene are SGHVS and FNYEAQ. The V gene lost 0 bases and the J gene lost 1 base, with 24 bases spanning the gap. The CDR3 totals 20 residues. DNA for the CDR3: TGTGCCAGCAGCTTAGCGCCACAGGGAGCCTGGGGTTTAGGGAACACTGAAGCTTTCTTT. Its translation: CASSLAPQGAWGLGNTEAFF.

This clonotype has a count of ten or more. V gene TRBV3-1 combines with J gene TRBJ1-2; the match to TRBD1 covers 7 bases. The germline V gene has CDR1 LGHDT and CDR2 YNNKEL (reference sequence). Unmatched junction bases numbered 11, after V lost 0 bases and J lost 7 bases. The CDR3 runs to 16 residues. CDR3 DNA sequence: TGTGCCAGCAGCCAAGACCCTTGGACAGGCCGCCGTGGCTACACCTTC. It translates to CASSQDPWTGRRGYTF. The variable domain in full, with the rest retrieved from reference TRBV3-1 and TRBJ1-2, is DTAVSQTPKYLVTQMGNDKSIKCEQNLGHDTMYWYKQDSKKFLKIMFSYNNKELIINETVPNRFSPKSPDKAHLNLHINSLELGDSAVYFCASSQDPWTGRRGYTFGSGTRLTVV.

Many counts were recorded for this clonotype. V is TRBV5-1 and J is TRBJ2-2; perhaps D is TRBD1 or TRBD2 (5 bases each). Germline values: CDR1 SGHRS, CDR2 YFSETQ. V was pared by 4 bases and J by 6 bases, with 10 bases between. The CDR3 has 13 residues. The CDR3 spells CASSIGTSGELFF. The CDR3 nucleotides read TGCGCCAGCAGCATTGGGACCTCCGGGGAGCTGTTTTTT.

The chain carries TRBV7-6 and TRBJ2-3; D call uncertain. V lost 3 bases and J lost 1, with 8 bases in between. The CDR3 has 14 residues. The germline V gene has CDR1 SGHVS and CDR2 FNYEAQ. DNA for the CDR3: TGTGCCAGCAGCTTCCTACCTGGCACAGATACGCAGTATTTT. Its protein product is CASSFLPGTDTQYF.

This clonotype was observed many times. The chain links TRBV20-1 to TRBJ2-4; TRBD1 might be the D (6 bases). Trimming stripped 4 bases from V and 0 bases from J, with 16 bases between. This CDR3 is built from 16 residues. Germline V gene sequence: CDR1 DFQATT, CDR2 SNEGSKA (reference sequence). CDR3 amino acids: CSATHRDNLAKNIQYF. The CDR3 DNA reads as TGCAGTGCTACGCACCGGGACAACTTAGCCAAAAACATTCAGTACTTC.

The chain links TRBV4-3 to TRBJ2-1; D remains ambiguous. This CDR3 comprises 16 residues. The V and J ends lost 0 bases and 0 bases respectively, with 9 bases between them. The V gene's germline CDR1 is LGHNA and CDR2 YSLEER. CDR3 loop: CASSQDRDFSYNEQFF. In nucleotides, the CDR3 is TGCGCCAGCAGCCAAGATAGAGATTTCTCCTACAATGAGCAGTTCTTC.

This clonotype has at least ten counts. The CDR3 DNA reads TGTGCCAGCAGCACCGTAAGCGGGGGGAGCTACAATGAGCAGTTCTTC. This encodes CASSTVSGGSYNEQFF. The chain is built from TRBV6-5 and TRBJ2-1; 9 bases are shared with TRBD2. Germline V CDR1 and CDR2: MNHEY, SVGAGI. CDR3 length equals 16 residues. V lost 6 bases, J lost 3 bases, and 9 bases stayed unmatched.

This clonotype showed up many times. The rearrangement uses TRBV3-1 and TRBJ1-1; D is unresolved. Germline CDR1 is LGHDT and CDR2 is YNNKEL (reference sequence). This CDR3 has 13 residues. The V gene lost 7 bases and the J gene lost 1 base, with 10 bases spanning the gap. The CDR3 loop is CASTREGNTEAFF. CDR3 in DNA: TGTGCCAGCACCCGTGAAGGGAACACTGAAGCTTTCTTT.

This clonotype was seen at least ten times. The chain couples TRBV29-1 to TRBJ2-7, with unresolved D. V lost 5 bases to trimming and J lost 1 base, with 21 bases between them. CDR1 and CDR2 (germline): SQVTM, ANQGSEA. The CDR3 is made up of 16 amino acids. The CDR3: CSVRGLNTGYSYEQYF. The DNA for the CDR3 is TGCAGCGTTCGTGGCTTGAATACTGGGTATTCCTACGAGCAGTACTTC.

This clonotype was observed once. The rearrangement uses TRBV11-2 and TRBJ1-2, with TRBD1 as a possible D gene (5 bases). The CDR3 totals 16 residues. The V end was cut by 1 base, the J end by 5 bases, with 17 bases between. Germline V gives CDR1 SGHAT, CDR2 FQNNGV. CDR3 residues: CASSLGNRDEKYGYTF. In DNA form, the CDR3 reads TGTGCCAGCAGCTTAGGGAATCGGGACGAGAAGTATGGCTACACCTTC.

This clonotype was picked up many times. The chain couples TRBV7-8 to TRBJ2-3; D is uncertain. With 4 bases removed from V and 6 bases from J, the gap between germline ends came to 11 bases. This CDR3 contains 13 residues. CDR1 SGHVS and CDR2 FQNEAQ come from the germline V gene. DNA of the CDR3: TGTGCCAGCAGCTCCTCACCTAGGGATACGCAGTATTTT. Protein product: CASSSSPRDTQYF. Full variable domain (remainder filled in from reference TRBV7-8 and TRBJ2-3): GAGVSQSPRYKVAKRGQDVALRCDPISGHVSLFWYQQALGQGPEFLTYFQNEAQLDKSGLPSDRFFAERPEGSVSTLKIQRTQQEDSAVYLCASSSSPRDTQYFGPGTRLTVL.

V usage is TRBV4-1 and J usage is TRBJ2-5; 11 positions match TRBD2. With V trimmed by 0 bases and J by 5 bases, 11 bases remained unmatched. The CDR3 sequence is 18 residues long. Germline V gene lookup returns CDR1 MGHRA and CDR2 YSYEKL. CDR3 region: CASSQDRDSGGAGETQYF. The CDR3, as DNA: TGCGCCAGCAGCCAAGATCGTGATAGCGGGGGGGCCGGGGAGACCCAGTACTTC.

The table lists this clonotype with many counts. V usage is TRBV7-9 and J usage is TRBJ1-5; 8 bases are a match to TRBD1. Germline assignment: CDR1 SEHNR and CDR2 FQNEAQ (reference sequence). This CDR3 is built from 14 residues. J was trimmed by 7 bases and V by 5 bases; bases with no gene match: 7. The CDR3 bases are TGTGCCAGCAGCGTGACAGGGGTGGTACAGCCCCAGCATTTT. Its translation: CASSVTGVVQPQHF.

This clonotype was recorded many times. The chain carries TRBV5-6 and TRBJ2-7, with 7 bases aligning to TRBD2. This CDR3 region has 13 residues. The germline CDR1 and CDR2 sequences are SGHDT and YYEEEE. Trimming took 2 bases from V and 2 from J; bases not matched to a gene: 1. CDR3 loop: CASSFGTTYEQYF. CDR3 sequence (DNA): TGTGCCAGCAGCTTCGGGACTACCTACGAGCAGTACTTC.

The gene calls are TRBV28 and TRBJ1-2; D is ambiguous. Germline V gene data show CDR1 as MDHEN and CDR2 as SYDVKM. V shed 9 bases and J shed 5 bases, with 10 bases lying between them. This CDR3 is built from 11 residues. In nucleotides, the CDR3 is TGTGCCAGTGGACTAGAGTATGGCTACACCTTC. This sequence encodes CASGLEYGYTF.

The V and J genes are TRBV5-1 and TRBJ2-1, with TRBD2 matching 12 bases. This CDR3 region has 15 residues. CDR1 and CDR2 from the germline V gene are SGHRS and YFSETQ. J lost 12 bases, V lost 0 bases, and 7 bases had no gene match. As DNA, the CDR3 is TGCGCCAGCAGCTTGGTAACTAGCGGGGGGCCCATGCAGTTCTTC. Amino acids: CASSLVTSGGPMQFF.

This clonotype was picked up many times. The V call is TRBV9, the J call TRBJ2-1, with TRBD1 matching 9 bases. Germline lookup yields CDR1 SGDLS and CDR2 YYNGEE. The CDR3 runs 16 residues. V lost 4 bases, J lost 12 bases, and 17 bases stayed unmatched. The CDR3 loop is CASSPRPGQGRAGQFF. The CDR3 nucleotides read TGTGCCAGCAGCCCCCGTCCGGGACAGGGTCGGGCGGGGCAGTTCTTC.

In this sample, this clonotype turned up many times. V usage is TRBV5-1 and J usage is TRBJ2-1; tentatively, D is TRBD2 (6 bases). Germline V gives CDR1 SGHRS, CDR2 YFSETQ. The CDR3 consists of 15 residues. V was shortened by 0 bases and J by 4 bases, with 11 bases between the two germline ends. CDR3 residues: CASSLVGGVYNEQFF. The CDR3 coding sequence is TGCGCCAGCAGCTTGGTCGGGGGAGTGTACAATGAGCAGTTCTTC.

This clonotype was counted at least ten times. The gene calls are TRBV20-1 and TRBJ1-2; 12 nucleotides align to TRBD1. The V gene's germline CDR1 is DFQATT and CDR2 SNEGSKA (reference sequence). This CDR3 has 14 amino acids. With V trimmed by 6 bases and J by 7 bases, 9 bases remained unmatched. CDR3 protein: CSAHMGQGARGYTF. Written as DNA, the CDR3 is TGCAGTGCCCATATGGGACAGGGGGCGCGTGGCTACACCTTC.

This clonotype was picked up many times. The chain is built from TRBV20-1 and TRBJ1-5, with D possibly being TRBD1 (5 bases). Germline V gene sequence: CDR1 DFQATT, CDR2 SNEGSKA (reference sequence). CDR3 length: 11 residues. Trimming took 3 bases from V and 8 from J, leaving 8 bases between them. The CDR3 DNA reads as TGCAGTGCTAGGGGGGGGGAGCCCCAGCATTTT. Translated, it gives CSARGGEPQHF.

This clonotype was counted ten times or more. The CDR3 DNA follows: TGTGCCAGCAGCTTTTTAGCGGGGGCACCTGGAGAGACCCAGTACTTC. Translated: CASSFLAGAPGETQYF. This chain links TRBV7-2 with TRBJ2-5, with 9 bases identical to TRBD2. The CDR3 totals 16 residues. Per the germline V gene, CDR1 is SGHTA and CDR2 is FQGNSA. The V and J ends lost 3 bases and 4 bases, in that order; junction bases with no gene match: 9.